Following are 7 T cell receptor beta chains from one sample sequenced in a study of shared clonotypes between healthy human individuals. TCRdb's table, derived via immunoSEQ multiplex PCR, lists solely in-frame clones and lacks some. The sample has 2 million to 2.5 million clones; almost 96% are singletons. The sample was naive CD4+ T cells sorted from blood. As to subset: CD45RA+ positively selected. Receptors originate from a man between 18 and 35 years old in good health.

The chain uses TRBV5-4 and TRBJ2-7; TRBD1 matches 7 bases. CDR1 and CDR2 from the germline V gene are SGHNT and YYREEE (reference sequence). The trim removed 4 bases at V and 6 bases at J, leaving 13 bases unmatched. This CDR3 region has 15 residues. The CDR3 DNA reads TGTGCCAGCAGCCTAGGGGGCGCGAAATGGGCCGAGCAGTACTTC. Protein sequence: CASSLGGAKWAEQYF.

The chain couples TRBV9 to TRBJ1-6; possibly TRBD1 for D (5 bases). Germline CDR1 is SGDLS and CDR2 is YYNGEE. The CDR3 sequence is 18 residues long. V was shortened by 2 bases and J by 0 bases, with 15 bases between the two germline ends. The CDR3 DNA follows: TGTGCCAGCAGCGTGGGGGAAAGAATAAGCTCCTATAATTCACCCCTCCACTTT. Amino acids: CASSVGERISSYNSPLHF.

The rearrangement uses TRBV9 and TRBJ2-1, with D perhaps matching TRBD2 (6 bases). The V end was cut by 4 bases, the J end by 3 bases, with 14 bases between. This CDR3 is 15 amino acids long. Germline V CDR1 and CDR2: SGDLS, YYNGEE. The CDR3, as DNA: TGTGCCAGCAGCCCCCAGTCCGGGGGCTACAATGAGCAGTTCTTC. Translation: CASSPQSGGYNEQFF. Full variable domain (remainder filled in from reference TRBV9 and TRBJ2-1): DSGVTQTPKHLITATGQRVTLRCSPRSGDLSVYWYQQSLDQGLQFLIQYYNGEERAKGNILERFSAQQFPDLHSELNLSSLELGDSALYFCASSPQSGGYNEQFFGPGTRLTVL.

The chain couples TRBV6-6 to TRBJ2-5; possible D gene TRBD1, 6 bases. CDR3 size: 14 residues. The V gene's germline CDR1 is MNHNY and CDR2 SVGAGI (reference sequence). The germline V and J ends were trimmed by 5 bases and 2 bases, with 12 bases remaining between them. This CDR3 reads CASSTGTRQETQYF. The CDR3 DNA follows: TGTGCCAGCAGTACCGGGACACGTCAAGAGACCCAGTACTTC.

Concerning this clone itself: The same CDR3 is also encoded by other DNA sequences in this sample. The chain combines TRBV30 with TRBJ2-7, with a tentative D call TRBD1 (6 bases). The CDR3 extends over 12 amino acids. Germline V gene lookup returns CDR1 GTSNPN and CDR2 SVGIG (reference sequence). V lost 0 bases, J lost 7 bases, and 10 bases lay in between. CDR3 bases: TGTGCCTGGAGTGTACAGGGCGGTGAGCAGTACTTC. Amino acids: CAWSVQGGEQYF. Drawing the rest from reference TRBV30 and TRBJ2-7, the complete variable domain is SQTIHQWPATLVQPVGSPLSLECTVEGTSNPNLYWYRQAAGRGLQLLFYSVGIGQISSEVPQNLSASRPQDRQFILSSKKLLLSDSGFYLCAWSVQGGEQYFGPGTRLTVT.

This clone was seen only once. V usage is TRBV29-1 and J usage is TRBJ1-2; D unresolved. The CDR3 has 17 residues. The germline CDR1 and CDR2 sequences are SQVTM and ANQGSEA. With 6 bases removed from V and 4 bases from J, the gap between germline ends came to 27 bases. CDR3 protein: CSVSGMGGMATFYGYTF. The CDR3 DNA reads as TGCAGCGTCAGCGGAATGGGAGGAATGGCGACCTTCTATGGCTACACCTTC.

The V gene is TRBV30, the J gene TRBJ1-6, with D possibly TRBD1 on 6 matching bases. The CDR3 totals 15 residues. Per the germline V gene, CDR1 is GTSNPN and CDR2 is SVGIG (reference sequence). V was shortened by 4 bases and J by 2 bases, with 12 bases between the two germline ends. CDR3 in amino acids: CAWTGGRAYNSPLHF. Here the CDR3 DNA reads TGTGCCTGGACCGGGGGCAGGGCCTATAATTCACCCCTCCACTTT. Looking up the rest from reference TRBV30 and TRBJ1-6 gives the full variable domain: SQTIHQWPATLVQPVGSPLSLECTVEGTSNPNLYWYRQAAGRGLQLLFYSVGIGQISSEVPQNLSASRPQDRQFILSSKKLLLSDSGFYLCAWTGGRAYNSPLHFGNGTRLTVT.